One T cell receptor beta chain is described in this entry. The antigen is unknown. The CDR3 sequence is 13 residues long. Germline lookup yields CDR1 MDHEN and CDR2 SYDVKM. V dropped 2 bases and J dropped 6 bases, with 11 bases sitting between them. The sample belongs to a study of blood T cells in healthy people across ages. Findings and limits, study-wide: Fewer expanded clones and more diversity marked long-lived versus aged donors. Strong correlation linked observed beta diversity and percent naive T cells. PBMCs that were unsorted prevented a conclusive naive versus antigen-experienced comparison. TCR beta diversity per million T cells fell roughly linearly with age.

Using a J-beta primer mix together with a sample-barcoded 5' primer, a second PCR was run for roughly 6 to 12 cycles. TCRdb re-called the 5' RACE reads through MiXCR, storing one row per CDR3 protein. Among approximately 880,000 distinct CDR3 sequences listed, around 49% were seen once. The chain carries TRBV28 and TRBJ2-7; no reliable D call. The sequence came from a man aged 25-45 years in good health. The sample comprised blood. CDR3 coding DNA: TGTGCCAGCAGTTTAACGAGTTTCGGCGAGCAGTACTTC. Translated, it gives CASSLTSFGEQYF. Looking up the rest from reference TRBV28 and TRBJ2-7 gives the full variable domain: DVKVTQSSRYLVKRTGEKVFLECVQDMDHENMFWYRQDPGLGLRLIYFSYDVKMKEKGDIPEGYSVSREKKERFSLILESASTNQTSMYLCASSLTSFGEQYFGPGTRLTVT.